This T cell receptor (beta chain) was sequenced for a study of blood T cell repertoires in COVID-19. Study at large: Italy, Spain and the United States were the sources of the convalescent and acute COVID-19 samples.

Original handling: Estimates of nucleated cell counts were drawn from the amplification of reference gene primers. Sequencing was performed with immunoSEQ multiplex PCR; in TCRdb, only in-frame clones are kept and a portion is missing. Clone size and V and J calls were adopted from that table, with D and trimming inferred from the DNA. In the table there are 250,000 or so clones, around 89% of which are singletons. Participants came from around 25 US areas, aged roughly 18 to 90 years. Cohort placement rested on clinical history that participants reported themselves. Germline lookup yields CDR1 MGHRA and CDR2 YSYEKL. The CDR3 consists of 15 residues. Trimming cost V 2 bases and J 4 bases, with 15 bases left between them.

The sequence came from a man aged 40-49 years who had recovered from COVID-19. The specimen was PBMCs or T cells enriched from blood (not recorded which). V and J are TRBV4-1 and TRBJ2-7; weak D call: TRBD1 (5 bases). The CDR3 nucleotides read TGCGCCAGCAGCCAACCGACAGCTCGCCCATACGAGCAGTACTTC. Its translation: CASSQPTARPYEQYF.